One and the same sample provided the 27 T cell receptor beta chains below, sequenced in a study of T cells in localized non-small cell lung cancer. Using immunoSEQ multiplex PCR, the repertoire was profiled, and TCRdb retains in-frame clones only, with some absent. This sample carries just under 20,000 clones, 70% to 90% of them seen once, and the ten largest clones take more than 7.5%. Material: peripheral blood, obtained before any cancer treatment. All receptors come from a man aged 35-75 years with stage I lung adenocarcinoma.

This CDR3 is CASSLGATGELFF. CDR3 coding DNA: TGCGCCAGCAGCTTGGGTGCTACCGGGGAGCTGTTTTTT. This chain joins TRBV5-1 and TRBJ2-2; D not certain. Germline V lookup: CDR1 SGHRS, CDR2 YFSETQ. This CDR3 is 13 amino acids long. Trimming left V 0 bases short and J 5 bases short, with 5 bases between.

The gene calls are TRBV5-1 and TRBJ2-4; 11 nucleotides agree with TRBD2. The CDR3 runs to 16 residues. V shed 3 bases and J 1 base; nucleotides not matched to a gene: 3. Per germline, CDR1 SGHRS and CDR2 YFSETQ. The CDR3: CASSYSSGGAKNIQYF. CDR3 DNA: TGCGCCAGCAGCTACTCTAGCGGGGGGGCCAAAAACATTCAGTACTTC.

The CDR3 bases are TGCGCCAGCAGATTTTCCGGGACAGACAATGAGCAGTTCTTC. This translates into CASRFSGTDNEQFF. The chain joins TRBV5-1 to TRBJ2-1, with 7 bases aligning to TRBD1. After removal of 5 bases from V and 5 bases from J, the junction contained 7 bases not matched to a gene. Germline V gene lookup returns CDR1 SGHRS and CDR2 YFSETQ. CDR3 length equals 14 residues.

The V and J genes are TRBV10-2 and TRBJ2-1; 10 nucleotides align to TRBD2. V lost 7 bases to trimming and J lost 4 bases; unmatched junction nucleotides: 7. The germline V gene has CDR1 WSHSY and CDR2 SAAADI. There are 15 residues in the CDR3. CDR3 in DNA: TGCGCCAGCAATCCCGGGACTAGCGTTTACAATGAGCAGTTCTTC. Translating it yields CASNPGTSVYNEQFF.

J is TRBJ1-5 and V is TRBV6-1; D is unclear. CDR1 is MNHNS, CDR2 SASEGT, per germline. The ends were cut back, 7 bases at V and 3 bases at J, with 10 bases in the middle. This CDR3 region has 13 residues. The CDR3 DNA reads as TGTGCCAGCATGGATGGAAACAATCAGCCCCAGCATTTT. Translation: CASMDGNNQPQHF.

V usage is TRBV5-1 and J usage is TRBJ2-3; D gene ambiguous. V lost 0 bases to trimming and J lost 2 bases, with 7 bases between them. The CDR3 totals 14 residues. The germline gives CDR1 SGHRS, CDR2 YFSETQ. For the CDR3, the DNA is TGCGCCAGCAGCTTGGAGCAGTCCACAGATACGCAGTATTTT. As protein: CASSLEQSTDTQYF.

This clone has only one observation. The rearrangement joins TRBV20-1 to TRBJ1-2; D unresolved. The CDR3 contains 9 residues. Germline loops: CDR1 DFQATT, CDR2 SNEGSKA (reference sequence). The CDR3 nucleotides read TGCATCCCTAACTATGGCTACACCTTC. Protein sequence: CIPNYGYTF.

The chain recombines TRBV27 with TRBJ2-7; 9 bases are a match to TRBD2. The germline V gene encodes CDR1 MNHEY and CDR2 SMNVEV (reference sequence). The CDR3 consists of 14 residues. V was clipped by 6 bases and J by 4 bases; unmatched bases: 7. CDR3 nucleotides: TGTGCCAGCAGCCTGCTAGCGGGGTCTTACGAGCAGTACTTC. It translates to CASSLLAGSYEQYF.

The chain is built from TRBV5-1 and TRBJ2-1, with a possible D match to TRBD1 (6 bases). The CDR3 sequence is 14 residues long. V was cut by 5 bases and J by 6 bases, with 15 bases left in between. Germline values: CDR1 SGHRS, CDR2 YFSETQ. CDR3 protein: CASRDGQTLNEQFF. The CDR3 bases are TGCGCCAGCAGAGATGGACAGACCCTCAATGAGCAGTTCTTC.

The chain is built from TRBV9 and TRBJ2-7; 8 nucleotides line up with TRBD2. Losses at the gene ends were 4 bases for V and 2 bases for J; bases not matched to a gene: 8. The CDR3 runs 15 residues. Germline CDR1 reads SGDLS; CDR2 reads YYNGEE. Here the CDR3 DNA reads TGTGCCAGCAGCCCCCGACTAGCGCCAACCTACGAGCAGTACTTC. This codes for CASSPRLAPTYEQYF.

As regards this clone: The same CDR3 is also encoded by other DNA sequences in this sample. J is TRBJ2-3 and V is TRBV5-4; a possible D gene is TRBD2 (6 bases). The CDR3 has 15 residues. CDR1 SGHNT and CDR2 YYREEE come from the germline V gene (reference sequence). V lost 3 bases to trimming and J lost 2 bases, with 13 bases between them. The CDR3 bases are TGTGCCAGCAGCTCCGGAGGGCCCCACACAGATACGCAGTATTTT. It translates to CASSSGGPHTDTQYF.

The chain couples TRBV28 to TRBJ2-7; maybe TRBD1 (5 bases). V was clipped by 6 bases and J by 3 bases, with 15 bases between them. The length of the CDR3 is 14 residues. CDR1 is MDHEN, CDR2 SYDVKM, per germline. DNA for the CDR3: TGTGCCAGCAGCCCCCCTGACAGCGTCTACGAGCAGTACTTC. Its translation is CASSPPDSVYEQYF.

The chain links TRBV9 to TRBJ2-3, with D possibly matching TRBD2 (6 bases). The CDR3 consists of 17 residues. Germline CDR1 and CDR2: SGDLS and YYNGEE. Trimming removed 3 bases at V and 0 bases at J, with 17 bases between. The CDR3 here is CASSAFHLGGSTDTQYF. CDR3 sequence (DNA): TGTGCCAGCAGCGCCTTTCACCTCGGAGGGAGCACAGATACGCAGTATTTT.

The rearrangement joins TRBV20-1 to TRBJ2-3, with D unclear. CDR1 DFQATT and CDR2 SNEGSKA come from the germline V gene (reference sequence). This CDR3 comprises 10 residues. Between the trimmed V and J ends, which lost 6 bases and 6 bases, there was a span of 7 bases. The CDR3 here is CSAITDTQYF. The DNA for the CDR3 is TGCAGTGCCATTACCGATACGCAGTATTTT.

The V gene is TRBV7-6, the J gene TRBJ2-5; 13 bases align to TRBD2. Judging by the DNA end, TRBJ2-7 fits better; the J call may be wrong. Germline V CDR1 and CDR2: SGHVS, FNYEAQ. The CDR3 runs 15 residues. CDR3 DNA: TGTGCCAGCAGCCCAGGGACTAGCGGGGTCTACGAGCAGTACTTC. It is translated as CASSPGTSGVYEQYF.

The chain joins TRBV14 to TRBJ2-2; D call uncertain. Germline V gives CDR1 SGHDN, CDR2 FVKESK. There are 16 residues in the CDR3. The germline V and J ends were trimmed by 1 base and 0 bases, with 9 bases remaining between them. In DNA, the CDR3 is TGTGCCAGCAGCCAAGGAGCCCTGGCGAACACCGGGGAGCTGTTTTTT. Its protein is CASSQGALANTGELFF.

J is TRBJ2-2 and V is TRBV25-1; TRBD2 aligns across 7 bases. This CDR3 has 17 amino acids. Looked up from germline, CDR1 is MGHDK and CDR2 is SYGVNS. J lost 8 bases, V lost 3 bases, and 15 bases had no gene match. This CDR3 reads CASSDSLRGGVEGELFF. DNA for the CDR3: TGTGCCAGCAGTGACTCCTTAAGGGGAGGGGTTGAGGGGGAGCTGTTTTTT.

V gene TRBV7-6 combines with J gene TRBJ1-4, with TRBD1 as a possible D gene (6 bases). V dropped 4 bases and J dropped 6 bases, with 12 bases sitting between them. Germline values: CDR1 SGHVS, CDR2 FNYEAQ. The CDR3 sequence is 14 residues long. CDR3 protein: CASSYEQGHEKLFF. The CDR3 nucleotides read TGTGCCAGCAGCTATGAACAGGGCCATGAAAAACTGTTTTTT.

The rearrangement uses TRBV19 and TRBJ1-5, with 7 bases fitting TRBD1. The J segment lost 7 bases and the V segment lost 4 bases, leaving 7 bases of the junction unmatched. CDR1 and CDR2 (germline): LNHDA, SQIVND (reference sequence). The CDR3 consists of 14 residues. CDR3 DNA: TGTGCCAGTAGTACACAGGGGATGGGGCAGCCCCAGCATTTT. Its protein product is CASSTQGMGQPQHF.

In DNA, the CDR3 is TGTGCCAGCTCCTCCTATATAGGCACTCATCAGCCCCAGCATTTT. Protein product: CASSSYIGTHQPQHF. The V gene is TRBV18, the J gene TRBJ1-5; no clear D gene. The CDR3 totals 15 residues. Germline V lookup: CDR1 KGHSH, CDR2 LQKENI. Trimming took off 6 bases at V and 5 bases at J, with 17 bases between the two ends. The entire variable domain, with the rest obtained from reference TRBV18 and TRBJ1-5, is as follows: NAGVMQNPRHLVRRRGQEARLRCSPMKGHSHVYWYRQLPEEGLKFMVYLQKENIIDESGMPKERFSAEFPKEGPSILRIQQVVRGDSAAYFCASSSYIGTHQPQHFGDGTRLSIL.

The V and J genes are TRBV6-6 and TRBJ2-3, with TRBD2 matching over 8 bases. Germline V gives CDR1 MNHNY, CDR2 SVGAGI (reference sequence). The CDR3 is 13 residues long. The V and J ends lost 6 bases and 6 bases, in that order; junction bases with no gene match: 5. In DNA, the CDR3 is TGTGCCAGCAGCCTTGCGGGGGGCGATACGCAGTATTTT. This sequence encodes CASSLAGGDTQYF.

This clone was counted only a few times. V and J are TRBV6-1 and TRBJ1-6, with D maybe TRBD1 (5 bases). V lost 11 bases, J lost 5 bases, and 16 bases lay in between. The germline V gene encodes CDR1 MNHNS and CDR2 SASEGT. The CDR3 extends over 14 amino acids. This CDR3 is CAGRRTGNNSPLHF. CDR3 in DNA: TGTGCCGGAAGACGAACAGGAAATAATTCACCCCTCCACTTT.

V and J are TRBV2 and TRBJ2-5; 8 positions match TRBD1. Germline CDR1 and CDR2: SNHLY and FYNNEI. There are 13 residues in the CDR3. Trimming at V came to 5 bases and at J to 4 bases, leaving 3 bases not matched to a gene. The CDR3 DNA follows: TGTGCCAGCAGTCCCGGACAGGGAGAGACCCAGTACTTC. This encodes CASSPGQGETQYF.

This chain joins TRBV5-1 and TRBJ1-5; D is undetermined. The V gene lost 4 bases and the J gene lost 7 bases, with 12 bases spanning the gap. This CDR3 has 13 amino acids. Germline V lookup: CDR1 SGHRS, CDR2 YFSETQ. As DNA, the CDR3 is TGCGCCAGCAGCAATGGGCCCGACCAGCCCCAGCATTTT. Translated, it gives CASSNGPDQPQHF.

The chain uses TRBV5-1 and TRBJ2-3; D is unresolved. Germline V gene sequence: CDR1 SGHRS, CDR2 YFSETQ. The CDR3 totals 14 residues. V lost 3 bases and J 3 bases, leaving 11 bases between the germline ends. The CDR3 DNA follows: TGCGCCAGCAGCTCGGCCTCTGGAACAGATACGCAGTATTTT. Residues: CASSSASGTDTQYF.

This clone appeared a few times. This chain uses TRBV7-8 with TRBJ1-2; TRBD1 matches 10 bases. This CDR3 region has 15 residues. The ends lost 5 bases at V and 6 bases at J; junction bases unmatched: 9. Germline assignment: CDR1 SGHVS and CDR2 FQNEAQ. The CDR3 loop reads CASSKRTGGMDGYTF. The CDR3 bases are TGTGCCAGCAGCAAACGGACAGGGGGAATGGATGGCTACACCTTC.

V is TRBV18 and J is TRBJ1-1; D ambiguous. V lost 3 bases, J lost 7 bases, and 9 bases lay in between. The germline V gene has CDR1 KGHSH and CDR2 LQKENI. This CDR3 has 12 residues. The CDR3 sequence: CASSPLGNEAFF. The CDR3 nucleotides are TGTGCCAGCTCACCTCTGGGGAATGAAGCTTTCTTT.